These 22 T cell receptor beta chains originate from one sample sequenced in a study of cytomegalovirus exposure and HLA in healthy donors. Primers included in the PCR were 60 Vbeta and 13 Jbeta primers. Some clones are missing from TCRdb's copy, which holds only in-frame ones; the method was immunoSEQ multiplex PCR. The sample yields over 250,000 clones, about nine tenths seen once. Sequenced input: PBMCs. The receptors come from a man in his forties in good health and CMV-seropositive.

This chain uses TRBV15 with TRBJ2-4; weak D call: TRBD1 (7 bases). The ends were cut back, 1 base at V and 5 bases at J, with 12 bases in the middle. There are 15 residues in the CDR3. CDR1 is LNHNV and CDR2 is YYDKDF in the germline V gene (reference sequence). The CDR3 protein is CATSRVRGTENIQYF. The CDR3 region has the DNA TGTGCCACCAGCAGAGTTCGGGGGACAGAAAACATTCAGTACTTC.

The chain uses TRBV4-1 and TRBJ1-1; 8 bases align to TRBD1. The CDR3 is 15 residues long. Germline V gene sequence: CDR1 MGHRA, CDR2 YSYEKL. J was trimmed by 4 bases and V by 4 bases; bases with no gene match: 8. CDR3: CASSPEDRVRTEAFF. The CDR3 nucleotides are TGCGCCAGCAGCCCCGAGGACAGGGTGCGCACTGAAGCTTTCTTT.

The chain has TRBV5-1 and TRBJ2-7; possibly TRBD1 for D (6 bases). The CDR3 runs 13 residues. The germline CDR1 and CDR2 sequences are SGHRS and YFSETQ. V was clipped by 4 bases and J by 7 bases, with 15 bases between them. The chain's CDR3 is CASSGTTGLEQYF. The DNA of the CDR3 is TGCGCCAGCAGCGGGACCACAGGGTTGGAGCAGTACTTC. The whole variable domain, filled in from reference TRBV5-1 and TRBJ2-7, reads KAGVTQTPRYLIKTRGQQVTLSCSPISGHRSVSWYQQTPGQGLQFLFEYFSETQRNKGNFPGRFSGRQFSNSRSEMNVSTLELGDSALYLCASSGTTGLEQYFGPGTRLTVT.

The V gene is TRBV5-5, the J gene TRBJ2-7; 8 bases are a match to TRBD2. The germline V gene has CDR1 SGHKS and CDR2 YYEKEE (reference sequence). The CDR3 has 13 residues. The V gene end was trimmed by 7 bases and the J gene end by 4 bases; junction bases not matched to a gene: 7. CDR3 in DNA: TGTGCCAGCGCAGCGGGAGCCGAGTACGAGCAGTACTTC. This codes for CASAAGAEYEQYF.

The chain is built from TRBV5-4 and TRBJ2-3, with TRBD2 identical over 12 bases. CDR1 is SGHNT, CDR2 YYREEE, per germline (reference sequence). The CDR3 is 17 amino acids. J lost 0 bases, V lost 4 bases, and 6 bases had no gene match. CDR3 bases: TGTGCCAGCAGCCCCAGACTAGCGGGGGCTAGCACAGATACGCAGTATTTT. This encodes CASSPRLAGASTDTQYF.

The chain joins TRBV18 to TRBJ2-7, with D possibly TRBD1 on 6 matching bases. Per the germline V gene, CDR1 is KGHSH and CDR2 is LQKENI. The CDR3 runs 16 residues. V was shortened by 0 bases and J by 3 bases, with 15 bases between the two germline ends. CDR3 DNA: TGTGCCAGCTCACCACCCCTCATTAAGGGGGTCTACGAGCAGTACTTC. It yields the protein CASSPPLIKGVYEQYF.

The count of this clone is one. CDR3 in DNA: TGTGCCAGCAGCTTACGCCCAGGGTTCTATGGCTACACCTTC. Protein sequence: CASSLRPGFYGYTF. The chain employs TRBV11-2 and TRBJ1-2; TRBD1 might be the D (5 bases). Between the trimmed V and J ends, which lost 2 bases and 4 bases, there was a span of 11 bases. Per germline, CDR1 SGHAT and CDR2 FQNNGV. The CDR3 spans 14 residues.

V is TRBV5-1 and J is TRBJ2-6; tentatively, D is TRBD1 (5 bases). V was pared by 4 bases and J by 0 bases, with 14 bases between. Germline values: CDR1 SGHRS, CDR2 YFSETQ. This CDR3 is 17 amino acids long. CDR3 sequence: CASSQHPTVSGANVLTF. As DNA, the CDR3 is TGCGCCAGCAGCCAACATCCGACAGTCTCTGGGGCCAACGTCCTGACTTTC.

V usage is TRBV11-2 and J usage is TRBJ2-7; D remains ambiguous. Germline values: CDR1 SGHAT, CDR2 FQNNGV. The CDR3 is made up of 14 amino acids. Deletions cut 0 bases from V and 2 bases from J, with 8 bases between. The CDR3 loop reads CASSLDRPPYEQYF. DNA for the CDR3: TGTGCCAGCAGCTTAGACAGGCCCCCCTACGAGCAGTACTTC. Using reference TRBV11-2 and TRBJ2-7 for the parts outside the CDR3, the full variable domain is EAGVAQSPRYKIIEKRQSVAFWCNPISGHATLYWYQQILGQGPKLLIQFQNNGVVDDSQLPKDRFSAERLKGVDSTLKIQPAKLEDSAVYLCASSLDRPPYEQYFGPGTRLTVT.

CDR3 protein: CASSSHDYGYTF. CDR3 nucleotides: TGCGCCAGCAGCTCACACGACTATGGCTACACCTTC. This rearrangement joins TRBV5-1 to TRBJ1-2; no clear D gene. CDR3 length: 12 amino acids. Germline assignment: CDR1 SGHRS and CDR2 YFSETQ. Trimming shortened V by 3 bases and J by 3 bases, and 6 bases separated the two germline ends.

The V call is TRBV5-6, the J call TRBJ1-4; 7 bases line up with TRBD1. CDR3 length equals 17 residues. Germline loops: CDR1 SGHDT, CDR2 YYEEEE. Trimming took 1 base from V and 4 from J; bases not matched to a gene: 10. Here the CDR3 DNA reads TGTGCCAGCAGCTTGACGGGAAGGGGGCATAGTAATGAAAAACTGTTTTTT. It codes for CASSLTGRGHSNEKLFF. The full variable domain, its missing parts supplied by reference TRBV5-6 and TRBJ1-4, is DAGVTQSPTHLIKTRGQQVTLRCSPKSGHDTVSWYQQALGQGPQFIFQYYEEEERQRGNFPDRFSGHQFPNYSSELNVNALLLGDSALYLCASSLTGRGHSNEKLFFGSGTQLSVL.

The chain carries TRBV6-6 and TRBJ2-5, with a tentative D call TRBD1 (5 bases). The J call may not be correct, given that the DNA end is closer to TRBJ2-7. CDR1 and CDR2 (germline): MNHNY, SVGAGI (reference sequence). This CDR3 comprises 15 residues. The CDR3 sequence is CASSYSTRTTDEQYF. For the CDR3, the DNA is TGTGCCAGCAGTTACTCGACACGGACAACCGACGAGCAGTACTTC.

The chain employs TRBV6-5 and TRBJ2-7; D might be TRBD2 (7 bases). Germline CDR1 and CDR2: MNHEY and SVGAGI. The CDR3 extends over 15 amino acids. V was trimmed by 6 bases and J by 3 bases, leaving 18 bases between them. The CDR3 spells CASSPTRGALYEQYF. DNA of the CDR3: TGTGCCAGCAGCCCCACACGGGGGGCCCTCTACGAGCAGTACTTC.

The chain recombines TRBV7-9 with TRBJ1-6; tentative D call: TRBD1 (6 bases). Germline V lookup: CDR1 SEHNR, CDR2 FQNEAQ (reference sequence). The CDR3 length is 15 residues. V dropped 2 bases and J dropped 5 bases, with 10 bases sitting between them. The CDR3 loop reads CASSLNRADNSPLHF. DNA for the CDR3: TGTGCCAGCAGCTTAAACAGGGCCGATAATTCACCCCTCCACTTT.

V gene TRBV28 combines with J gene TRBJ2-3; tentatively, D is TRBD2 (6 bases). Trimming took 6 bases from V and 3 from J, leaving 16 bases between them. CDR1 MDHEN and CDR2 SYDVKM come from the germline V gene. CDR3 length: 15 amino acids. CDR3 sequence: CASSLPPGDTDTQYF. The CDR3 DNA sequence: TGTGCCAGCAGCCTCCCCCCGGGAGATACAGATACGCAGTATTTT.

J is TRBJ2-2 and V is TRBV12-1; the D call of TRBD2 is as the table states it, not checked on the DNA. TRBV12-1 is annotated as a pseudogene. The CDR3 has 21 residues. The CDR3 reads CASSLPTSGRNPQANTGELFF. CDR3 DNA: TGTGCCAGCAGCCTCCCGACTAGCGGGAGAAACCCGCAGGCGAACACCGGGGAGCTGTTTTTT.

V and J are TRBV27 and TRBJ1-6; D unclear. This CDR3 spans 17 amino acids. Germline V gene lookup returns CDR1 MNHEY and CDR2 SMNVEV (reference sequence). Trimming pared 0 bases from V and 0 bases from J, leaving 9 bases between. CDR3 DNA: TGTGCCAGCAGTTTATCTCGGGGTAGCTCCTATAATTCACCCCTCCACTTT. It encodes CASSLSRGSSYNSPLHF.

DNA of the CDR3: TGTGCCAGCAGCCACCGGGACAGGGTTTACAATGAGCAGTTCTTC. Encoded protein: CASSHRDRVYNEQFF. The rearrangement uses TRBV7-9 and TRBJ2-1, with 9 bases aligning to TRBD1. J gave up 4 bases and V 5 bases, and 6 bases lay outside the gene matches. Germline V CDR1 and CDR2: SEHNR, FQNEAQ (reference sequence). CDR3 length: 15 amino acids.

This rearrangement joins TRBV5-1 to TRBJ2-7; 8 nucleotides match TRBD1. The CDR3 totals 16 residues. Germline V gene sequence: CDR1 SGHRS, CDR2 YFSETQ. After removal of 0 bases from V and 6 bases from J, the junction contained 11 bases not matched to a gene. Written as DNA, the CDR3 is TGCGCCAGCAGCTTGGTTCTAGGAAGACAGGGGTTCGAGCAGTACTTC. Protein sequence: CASSLVLGRQGFEQYF.

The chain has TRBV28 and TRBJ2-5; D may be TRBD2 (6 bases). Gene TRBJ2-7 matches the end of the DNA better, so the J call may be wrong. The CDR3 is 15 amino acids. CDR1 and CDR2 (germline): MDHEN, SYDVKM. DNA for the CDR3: TGTGCCAGCAGTTTGAGGAGGGAGTCTTGGTACGAGCAGTACTTC. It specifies CASSLRRESWYEQYF.

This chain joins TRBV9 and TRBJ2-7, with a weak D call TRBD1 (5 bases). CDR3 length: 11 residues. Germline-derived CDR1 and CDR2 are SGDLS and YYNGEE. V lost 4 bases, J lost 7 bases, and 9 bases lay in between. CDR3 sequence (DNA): TGTGCCAGCAGCCCAGGGCAGGAGCAGTACTTC. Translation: CASSPGQEQYF.

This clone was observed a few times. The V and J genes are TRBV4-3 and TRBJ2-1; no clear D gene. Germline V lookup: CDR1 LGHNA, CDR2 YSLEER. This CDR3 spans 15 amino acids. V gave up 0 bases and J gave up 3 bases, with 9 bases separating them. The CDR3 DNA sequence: TGCGCCAGCAGCCAAGACCGCGGAGACTACAATGAGCAGTTCTTC. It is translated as CASSQDRGDYNEQFF.